The present entry profiles one T cell receptor beta chain with its context. The CDR3 covers 18 residues. In germline, CDR1 is MDHEN, CDR2 SYDVKM. Germline trimming cut 6 bases from V and 2 bases from J; bases unmatched to any gene: 15. These data are taken from a study of T cell repertoires in MIS-A myocarditis. Produced via immunoSEQ multiplex PCR; TCRdb's table is partial and in-frame only. Here the sample spans about 10,000 clones, around 88% being singletons. The material sequenced was thoracic lymph node tissue obtained at autopsy. This clonotype was sampled from a man younger than 30 with fulminant myocarditis from multisystem inflammatory syndrome in adults (MIS-A) after COVID-19. The chain is built from TRBV28 and TRBJ2-3; 9 nucleotides line up with TRBD1. The DNA of the CDR3 is TGTGCCAGCAGGGCGGGACAGGGAAAATCAGGGTTCACAGATACGCAGTATTTT. Its protein is CASRAGQGKSGFTDTQYF.